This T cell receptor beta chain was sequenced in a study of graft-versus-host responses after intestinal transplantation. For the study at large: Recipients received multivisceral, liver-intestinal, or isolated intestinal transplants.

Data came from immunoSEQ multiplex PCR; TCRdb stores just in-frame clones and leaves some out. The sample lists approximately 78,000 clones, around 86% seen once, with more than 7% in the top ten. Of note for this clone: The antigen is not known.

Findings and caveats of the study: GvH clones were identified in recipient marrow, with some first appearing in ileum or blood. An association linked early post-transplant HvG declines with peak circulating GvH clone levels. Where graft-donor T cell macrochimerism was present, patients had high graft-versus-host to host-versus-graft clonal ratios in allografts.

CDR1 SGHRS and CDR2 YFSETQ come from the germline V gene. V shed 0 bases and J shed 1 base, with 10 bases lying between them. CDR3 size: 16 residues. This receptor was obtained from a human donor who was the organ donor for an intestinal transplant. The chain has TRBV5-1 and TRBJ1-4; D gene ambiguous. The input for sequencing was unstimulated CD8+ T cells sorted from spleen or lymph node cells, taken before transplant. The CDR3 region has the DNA TGCGCCAGCAGCTTGGTGGGTTCGGGAACTAATGAAAAACTGTTTTTT. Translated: CASSLVGSGTNEKLFF.